This is a list of T cell receptor beta chains from one sample in a study of blood T cell repertoires in COVID-19. Assay: immunoSEQ multiplex PCR; the TCRdb copy retains only in-frame clones and omits some. The sample includes 100,000 to 150,000 clones, roughly 80% of them seen just once. Sequences were obtained from peripheral blood. Receptors originate from a woman aged 60-75 years with acute or convalescent COVID-19. Each CDR3 is given with its conserved first and last residue. The D gene is left open where the match is weak. A row's size may be missing; if present it is once, few, many or a size class.

once	TRBD2	TRBJ2-5	TRBV5-4	CASSRGAGIQETQYF	TGTGCCAGCTCGAGGGGAGCGGGGATCCAAGAGACCCAGTACTTC
NA	TRBD1	TRBJ2-1	TRBV5-1	CASSSAAPGQGMNEQFF	TGCGCCAGCAGCTCCGCAGCCCCGGGACAGGGAATGAATGAGCAGTTCTTC
NA	TRBD1	TRBJ1-2	TRBV7-9	CASSPKQGAEGYTF	TGTGCCAGCAGTCCAAAACAGGGGGCTGAAGGCTACACCTTC
NA	TRBD1	TRBJ1-2	TRBV24-1	CASRTGGLRGYTF	TGTGCCAGCCGGACAGGGGGCCTACGTGGCTACACCTTC
NA	NA	TRBJ1-1	TRBV19	CASSIPWGLYTEAFF	TGTGCCAGTAGTATACCGTGGGGCTTATACACTGAAGCTTTCTTT
few	TRBD1	TRBJ2-7	TRBV2	CASSLDGTGGGEQYF	TGTGCCAGCAGCTTGGACGGGACAGGGGGGGGAGAGCAGTACTTC
NA	TRBD2	TRBJ2-5	TRBV5-4	CASSLGTSGVQETQYF	TGTGCCAGCAGCTTGGGAACTAGCGGGGTACAAGAGACCCAGTACTTC
NA	TRBD1	TRBJ1-5	TRBV11-2	CASSFGQGGQPQHF	TGTGCCAGCAGCTTTGGACAGGGCGGACAGCCCCAGCATTTT
NA	NA	TRBJ1-1	TRBV3-1/TRBV3-2	CASSHSNTEAFF	TGTGCCAGCAGCCACAGTAACACTGAAGCTTTCTTT
few	NA	TRBJ1-2	TRBV3-1/TRBV3-2	CASSHGTHRGDYGYTF	TGTGCCAGCAGCCACGGGACTCATCGTGGAGACTATGGCTACACCTTC
NA	TRBD1	TRBJ1-1	TRBV7-3	CASSFQGADTEAFF	TGTGCCAGCAGCTTCCAGGGGGCTGACACTGAAGCTTTCTTT
NA	TRBD1	TRBJ1-5	TRBV18	CASSPTEGAPPNQPQHF	TGTGCCAGCTCACCAACCGAGGGGGCCCCCCCCAATCAGCCCCAGCATTTT
NA	NA	TRBJ1-1	TRBV29-1	CSVRSGGVTEAFF	TGCAGCGTACGATCCGGGGGGGTAACTGAAGCTTTCTTT
few	NA	TRBJ1-3	TRBV6-1	CASSESLGQKHF	TGTGCCAGCAGTGAGTCTTTAGGACAGAAGCATTTT
few	NA	TRBJ1-5	TRBV6-4	CANVQGFNQPQHF	TGTGCCAACGTACAGGGTTTCAATCAGCCCCAGCATTTT
NA	TRBD1	TRBJ2-7	TRBV18	CASSLGDSIPYEQYF	TGTGCCAGCTCTCTTGGGGACAGTATTCCCTACGAGCAGTACTTC
NA	NA	TRBJ1-2	TRBV14	CASSPRVGGASYGYTF	TGTGCCAGCAGCCCTCGGGTTGGGGGGGCTTCCTATGGCTACACCTTC